A selection of T cell receptor beta chains follows, all from one sample in a study of blood T cell repertoires in COVID-19. Measured with immunoSEQ multiplex PCR; TCRdb has only the in-frame clones, and not every one. Among around 250,000 clones, about 87% were seen once, and the ten largest hold 5.5% to 9%. The source material was peripheral blood. Receptor source: a woman in her sixties or seventies with active or convalescent COVID-19. The CDR3 runs from the conserved cysteine through the conserved F or W. The order of the fields is clone size, J gene, V gene, D gene, CDR3 protein, CDR3 DNA. The D gene is left open where the match is weak. Size tells how often a clone was seen (once, few, many) or the class of an expanded clone, and some rows leave it out.

size: few
J: TRBJ1-2
V: TRBV7-2
D: TRBD1
CDR3: CASSSRTGSIYGYTF
DNA: TGTGCCAGCAGCTCCCGGACAGGCTCTATCTATGGCTACACCTTC

size: .
J: TRBJ2-7
V: TRBV4-1
D: .
CDR3: CASSQPGDLYEQYF
DNA: TGCGCCAGCAGCCAACCAGGGGACCTCTACGAGCAGTACTTC

size: .
J: TRBJ2-7
V: TRBV25-1
D: .
CDR3: CASSEWGGDEQYF
DNA: TGTGCCAGCAGTGAATGGGGGGGCGACGAGCAGTACTTC

size: .
J: TRBJ2-1
V: TRBV24-1
D: TRBD1
CDR3: CATSDKTGPRDEQFF
DNA: TGTGCCACCAGTGATAAGACAGGGCCAAGGGATGAGCAGTTCTTC

size: .
J: TRBJ1-4
V: TRBV6-5
D: .
CDR3: CASYGHPEVHLFF
DNA: TGTGCCAGCTACGGACACCCCGAAGTCCACCTGTTTTTT

size: once
J: TRBJ2-3
V: TRBV23-1
D: .
CDR3: CASSQSWQGFGTDTQYF
DNA: TGCGCCAGCAGTCAATCGTGGCAGGGTTTTGGCACAGATACGCAGTATTTT

size: .
J: TRBJ1-1
V: TRBV7-2
D: TRBD1
CDR3: CASSSQGANTEAFF
DNA: TGTGCCAGCAGCTCGCAGGGGGCGAACACTGAAGCTTTCTTT

size: few
J: TRBJ1-4
V: TRBV3-1/TRBV3-2
D: .
CDR3: CASSFVANEKLFF
DNA: TGTGCCAGCAGCTTCGTAGCTAATGAAAAACTGTTTTTT

size: .
J: TRBJ1-2
V: TRBV5-4
D: .
CDR3: CASSFGGEGTYGYTF
DNA: TGTGCCAGCAGCTTCGGGGGGGAGGGTACATATGGCTACACCTTC

size: .
J: TRBJ1-1
V: TRBV6-5
D: .
CDR3: CASGYTGYTEAFF
DNA: TGTGCCAGCGGTTACACGGGGTACACTGAAGCTTTCTTT